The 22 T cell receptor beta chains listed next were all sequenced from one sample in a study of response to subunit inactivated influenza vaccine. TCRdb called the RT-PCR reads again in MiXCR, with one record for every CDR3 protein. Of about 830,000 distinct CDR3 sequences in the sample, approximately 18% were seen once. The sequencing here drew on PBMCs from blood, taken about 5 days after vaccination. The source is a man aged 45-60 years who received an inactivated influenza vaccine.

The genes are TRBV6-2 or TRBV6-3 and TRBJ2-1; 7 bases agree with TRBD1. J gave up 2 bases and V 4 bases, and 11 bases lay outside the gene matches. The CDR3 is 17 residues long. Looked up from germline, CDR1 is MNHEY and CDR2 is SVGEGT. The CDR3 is CASSWWTGGDTYNEQFF. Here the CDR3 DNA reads TGTGCCAGCAGTTGGTGGACAGGAGGCGACACCTACAATGAGCAGTTCTTC.

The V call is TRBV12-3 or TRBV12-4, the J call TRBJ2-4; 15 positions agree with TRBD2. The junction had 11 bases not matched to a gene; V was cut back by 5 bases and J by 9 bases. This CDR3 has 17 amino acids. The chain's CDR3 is CASSAPGLAGGGGIQYF. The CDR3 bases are TGTGCCAGCAGTGCTCCCGGACTAGCGGGAGGGGGGGGCATTCAGTACTTC.

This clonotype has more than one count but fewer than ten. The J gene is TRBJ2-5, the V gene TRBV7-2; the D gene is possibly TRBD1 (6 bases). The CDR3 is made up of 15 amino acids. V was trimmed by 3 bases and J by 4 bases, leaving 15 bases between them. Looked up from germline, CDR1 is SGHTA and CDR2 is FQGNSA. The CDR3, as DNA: TGTGCCAGCAGCTTGGGAAACAGGGTTCGAGAGACCCAGTACTTC. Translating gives CASSLGNRVRETQYF.

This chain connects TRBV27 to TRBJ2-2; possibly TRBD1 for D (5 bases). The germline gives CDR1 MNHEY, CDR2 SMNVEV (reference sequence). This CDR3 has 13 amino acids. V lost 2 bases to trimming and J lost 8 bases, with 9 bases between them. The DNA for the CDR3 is TGTGCCAGCAGTTTAAGGCAGGGTGGGGAGCTGTTTTTT. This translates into CASSLRQGGELFF.

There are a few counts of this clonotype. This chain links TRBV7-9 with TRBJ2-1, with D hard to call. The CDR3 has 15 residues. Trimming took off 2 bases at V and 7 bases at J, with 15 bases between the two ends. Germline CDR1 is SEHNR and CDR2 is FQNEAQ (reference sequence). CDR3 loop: CASSLRAIQGNEQFF. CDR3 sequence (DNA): TGTGCCAGCAGCTTACGGGCTATTCAAGGGAATGAGCAGTTCTTC.

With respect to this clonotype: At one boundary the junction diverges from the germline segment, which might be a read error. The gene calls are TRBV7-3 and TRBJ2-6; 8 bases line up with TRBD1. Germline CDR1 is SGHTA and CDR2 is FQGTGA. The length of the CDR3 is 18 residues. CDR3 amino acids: CASSPGTGLYSRANVLTF. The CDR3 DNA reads TGTGCCAGCAGCCCCGGGACAGGCCTATACTCTAGGGCCAACGTCCTGACTTTC.

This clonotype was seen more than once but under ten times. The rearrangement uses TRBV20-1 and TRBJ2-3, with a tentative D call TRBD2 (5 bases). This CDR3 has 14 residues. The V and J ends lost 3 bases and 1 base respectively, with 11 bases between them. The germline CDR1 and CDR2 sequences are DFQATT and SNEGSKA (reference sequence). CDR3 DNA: TGCAGTGCTAGTACCCCCGGGGGCACAGATACGCAGTATTTT. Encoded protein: CSASTPGGTDTQYF.

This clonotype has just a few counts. CDR3 in DNA: TGCAGCGTTGACAGGGGTTTCTCGGAAGCTTTCTTT. This gives the protein CSVDRGFSEAFF. The chain links TRBV29-1 to TRBJ1-1; the D gene is possibly TRBD1 (6 bases). The CDR3 spans 12 residues. Germline assignment: CDR1 SQVTM and CDR2 ANQGSEA. V was clipped by 3 bases and J by 8 bases, with 13 bases between them.

The CDR3 here is CASSPLMGTVLVETQYF. The CDR3 bases are TGTGCCAGCAGTCCCTTGATGGGGACAGTCCTTGTCGAGACCCAGTACTTC. V gene TRBV2 combines with J gene TRBJ2-5, with TRBD1 identical over 7 bases. Trimming removed 5 bases from V and 5 bases from J; junction bases left unmatched: 17. CDR1 and CDR2 from the germline V gene are SNHLY and FYNNEI. The CDR3 sequence is 17 residues long.

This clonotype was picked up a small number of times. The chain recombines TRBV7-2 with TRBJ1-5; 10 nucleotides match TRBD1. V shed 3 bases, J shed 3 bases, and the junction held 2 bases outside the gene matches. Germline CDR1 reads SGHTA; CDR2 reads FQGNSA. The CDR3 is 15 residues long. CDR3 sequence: CASSFGTGANQPQHF. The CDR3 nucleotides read TGTGCCAGCAGCTTCGGGACAGGGGCCAATCAGCCCCAGCATTTT.

The CDR3 spells CSASRTGAYEQYF. In nucleotides, the CDR3 is TGCAGTGCTAGTCGGACAGGCGCCTACGAGCAGTACTTC. The V and J genes are TRBV20-1 and TRBJ2-7, with 7 bases that match TRBD1. Germline-derived CDR1 and CDR2 are DFQATT and SNEGSKA (reference sequence). Trimming took 3 bases from V and 2 from J; bases not matched to a gene: 4. CDR3 length: 13 residues.

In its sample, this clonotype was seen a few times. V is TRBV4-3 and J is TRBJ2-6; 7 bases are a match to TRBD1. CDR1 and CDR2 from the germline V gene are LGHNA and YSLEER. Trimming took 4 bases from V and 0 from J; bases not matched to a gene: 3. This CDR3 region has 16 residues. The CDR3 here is CASSRDSASGANVLTF. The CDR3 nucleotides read TGCGCCAGCAGCCGGGACAGCGCCTCTGGGGCCAACGTCCTGACTTTC.

The CDR3 DNA follows: TGTGCCAGCTCACCTGGGATGGGGGACTACGAGCAGTACTTC. This codes for CASSPGMGDYEQYF. The V and J genes are TRBV18 and TRBJ2-7; perhaps D is TRBD1 or TRBD2 (5 bases each). Germline lookup yields CDR1 KGHSH and CDR2 LQKENI. Trimming took 3 bases from V and 3 from J, leaving 12 bases between them. This CDR3 comprises 14 residues.

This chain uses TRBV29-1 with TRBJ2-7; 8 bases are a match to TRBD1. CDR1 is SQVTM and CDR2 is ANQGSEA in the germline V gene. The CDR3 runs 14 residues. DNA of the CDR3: TGCATCGGTAGACAGGGGACTGGGCTGGGCGAGCAGTACTTC. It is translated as CIGRQGTGLGEQYF.

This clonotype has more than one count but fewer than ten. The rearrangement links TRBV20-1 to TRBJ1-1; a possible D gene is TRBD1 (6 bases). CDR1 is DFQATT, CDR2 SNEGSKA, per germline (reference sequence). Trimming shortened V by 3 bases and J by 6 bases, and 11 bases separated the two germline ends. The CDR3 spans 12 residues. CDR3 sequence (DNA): TGCAGTGCTAGCGAGGCAGGGGCTGAAGCTTTCTTT. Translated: CSASEAGAEAFF.

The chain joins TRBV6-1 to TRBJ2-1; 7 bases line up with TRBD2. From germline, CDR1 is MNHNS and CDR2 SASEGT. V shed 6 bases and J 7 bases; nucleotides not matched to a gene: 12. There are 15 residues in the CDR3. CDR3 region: CASRPYAGVSNEQFF. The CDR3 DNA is TGTGCCAGCAGGCCTTACGCGGGAGTGTCAAATGAGCAGTTCTTC.

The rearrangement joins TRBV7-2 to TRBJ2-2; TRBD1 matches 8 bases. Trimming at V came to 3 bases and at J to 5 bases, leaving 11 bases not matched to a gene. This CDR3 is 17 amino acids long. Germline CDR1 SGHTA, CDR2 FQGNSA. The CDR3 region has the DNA TGTGCCAGCAGCTTTGGGGTGGGCAGGGGGCTTACCGGGGAGCTGTTTTTT. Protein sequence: CASSFGVGRGLTGELFF.

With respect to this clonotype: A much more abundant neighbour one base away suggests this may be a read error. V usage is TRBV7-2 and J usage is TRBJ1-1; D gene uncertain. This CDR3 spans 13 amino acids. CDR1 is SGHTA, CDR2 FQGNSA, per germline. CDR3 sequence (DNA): TGTGCCAGCAGCTACGCGTTAAACACTGAAGCTTTGTTT. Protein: CASSYALNTEALF.

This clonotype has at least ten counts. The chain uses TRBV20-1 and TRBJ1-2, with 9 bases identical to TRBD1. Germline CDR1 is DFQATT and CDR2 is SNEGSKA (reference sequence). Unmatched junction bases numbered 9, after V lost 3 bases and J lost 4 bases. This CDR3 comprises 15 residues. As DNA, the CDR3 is TGCAGTGCTAGGGGTACAGGGGGCGGATTCTATGGCTACACCTTC. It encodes CSARGTGGGFYGYTF.

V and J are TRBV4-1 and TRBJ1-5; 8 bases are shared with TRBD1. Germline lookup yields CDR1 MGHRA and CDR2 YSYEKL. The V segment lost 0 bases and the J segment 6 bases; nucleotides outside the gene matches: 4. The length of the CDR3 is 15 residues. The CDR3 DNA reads TGCGCCAGCAGCCAAGAATCAGGGGGCGTTCAGCCCCAGCATTTT. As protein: CASSQESGGVQPQHF.

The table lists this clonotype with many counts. The CDR3 DNA sequence: TGCGCCAGCAGCGCGATGGGACAGGGCAACACCGGGGAGCTGTTTTTT. Translated: CASSAMGQGNTGELFF. The V call is TRBV5-1, the J call TRBJ2-2, with TRBD1 matching 9 bases. The CDR3 loop spans 16 amino acids. Germline V gene sequence: CDR1 SGHRS, CDR2 YFSETQ. The V gene end was trimmed by 4 bases and the J gene end by 2 bases; junction bases not matched to a gene: 6.

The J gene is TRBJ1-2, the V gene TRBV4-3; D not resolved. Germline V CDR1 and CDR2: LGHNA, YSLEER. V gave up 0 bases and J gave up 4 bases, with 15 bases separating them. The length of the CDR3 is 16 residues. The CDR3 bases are TGCGCCAGCAGCCAAGAAATACGGGGATTGGGCTATGGCTACACCTTC. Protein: CASSQEIRGLGYGYTF.